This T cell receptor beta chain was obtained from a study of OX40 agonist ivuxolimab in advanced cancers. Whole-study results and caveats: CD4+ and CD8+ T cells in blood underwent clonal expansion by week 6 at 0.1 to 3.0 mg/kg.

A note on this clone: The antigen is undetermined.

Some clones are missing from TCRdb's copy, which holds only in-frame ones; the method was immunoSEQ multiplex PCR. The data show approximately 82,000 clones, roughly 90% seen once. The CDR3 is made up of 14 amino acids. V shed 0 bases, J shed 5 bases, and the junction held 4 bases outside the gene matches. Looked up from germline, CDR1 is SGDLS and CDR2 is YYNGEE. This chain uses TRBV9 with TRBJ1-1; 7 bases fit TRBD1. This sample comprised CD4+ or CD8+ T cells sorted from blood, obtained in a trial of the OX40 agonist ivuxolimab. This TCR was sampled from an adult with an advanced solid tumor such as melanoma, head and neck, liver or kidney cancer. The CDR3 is CASSVAGGRTEAFF. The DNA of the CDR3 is TGTGCCAGCAGCGTAGCAGGGGGAAGAACTGAAGCTTTCTTT.